The TCR beta chain described here comes from a study of blood T cell repertoires in COVID-19. Background on the study: Samples of COVID-19 (acute and convalescent) were obtained from the United States, Italy and Spain.

CDR1 and CDR2 (germline): SGHDT, YYEEEE. There are 14 residues in the CDR3. V lost 4 bases to trimming and J lost 2 bases, with 10 bases between them. Study processing details: Reference gene primer amplification yielded estimated nucleated cell counts. Repertoires were generated with immunoSEQ multiplex PCR, while TCRdb's copy carries only in-frame clones and drops some. V, J and clone size derive from that table, while D and trimming were established from the DNA sequence. The sample has over 350,000 clones; 86% are singletons. The origin of this receptor is a woman in her 30s with active or convalescent COVID-19. The genes are TRBV5-6 and TRBJ1-3; D not resolved. The specimen was peripheral blood. CDR3 nucleotide sequence: TGTGCCAGCAGCGCGAGGGAAGCTGGAAACACCATATATTTT. Translated, it gives CASSAREAGNTIYF. The full variable domain, completed using reference TRBV5-6 and TRBJ1-3, is DAGVTQSPTHLIKTRGQQVTLRCSPKSGHDTVSWYQQALGQGPQFIFQYYEEEERQRGNFPDRFSGHQFPNYSSELNVNALLLGDSALYLCASSAREAGNTIYFGEGSWLTVV.